Reported below is one T cell receptor (beta chain). Its matching antigen is unknown. This entry is derived from a study of cytomegalovirus exposure and HLA in healthy donors. For the study at large: In terms of ancestry, the Caucasian-associated cluster contained 75% to 90% of the approximately 400 genotyped donors. Study-level findings and limits: When the data were analyzed later, several of the most significant clusters appeared to be linked to common viral pathogens. Among the sequence variants, a highly shared cluster was likely an artifact of sequencing.

Germline values: CDR1 MNHNS, CDR2 SASEGT. This CDR3 has 16 residues. V gave up 0 bases and J gave up 0 bases, with 9 bases separating them. The PCR made use of 60 Vbeta and 13 Jbeta primers. Clones were read by immunoSEQ multiplex PCR, and TCRdb kept only the in-frame ones, dropping some. The sample yields about 58,000 clones, of which the top ten take up over 2%. The rearrangement links TRBV6-1 to TRBJ1-5, with a tentative D call TRBD1 (5 bases). This TCR was sampled from a woman between 18 and 30 years old in good health and CMV-seronegative. Sequenced: PBMCs. CDR3 loop: CASSEAGRVSNQPQHF. The CDR3 DNA reads TGTGCCAGCAGTGAAGCGGGCAGGGTTAGCAATCAGCCCCAGCATTTT.